Listed here is a single TCR beta chain. The specificity of this receptor is unknown. Base qualities were left out, and no much larger clone turns up one base away. This sample is drawn from a study of CD8 T cells in ankylosing spondylitis (dated by TCRdb to the late 2010s). Some background on the complete study: To find TCR variants linked to disease, the study profiled T cell receptor beta repertoires in ankylosing spondylitis patients and healthy donors. Peripheral blood was sampled, and synovial fluid was also collected from ankylosing spondylitis patients. The full study cohort was made up of 25 ankylosing spondylitis patients and around 100 healthy donors. Findings and caveats that apply to the study as a whole: Some motif variants were previously reported in synovial fluid and blood of reactive arthritis patients, suggesting common disease-initiation mechanisms. In peripheral blood, the disease-linked clones were found at relatively low frequencies and had a CD8+ phenotype. A TCR beta motif of fewer than 10 highly homologous amino acid variants appeared characteristic of blood from ankylosing spondylitis patients. According to the report, matched synovial fluid samples from ankylosing spondylitis patients were significantly enriched for the disease-linked clones.

The listed sequencing device is Illumina HiSeq 2500. Quantitative 5'-RACE with molecular barcodes was used to prepare TCR beta libraries. As for the authors' bioinformatics: A new computational method based on a probabilistic model of VDJ rearrangement was used to identify disease-linked TCR variants. TCRdb took the public reads, trimmed them with fastp at Q25, ran MiXCR for clone calling and kept in-frame beta chains. Duplicate CDR3 protein sequences are folded into a single record with the most common DNA and genes. None of the V and J calls come from the authors' own analysis; TCRdb made them. The sample records about 130,000 distinct CDR3 sequences, over 7% of which are singletons. The top ten hold approximately 3.3% of the sample. The CDR3 covers 16 residues, taking in both the cysteine and the phenylalanine. The read is trimmed to its CDR3 DNA, 48 bases read in frame from base 1. Trimming removed 6 bases from V and 0 bases from J; the gene matches leave 9 bases unexplained. The germline V gene (reference sequence) yields DFQATT for CDR1 and SNEGSKA for CDR2.

This TCR came from a male donor with ankylosing spondylitis or in good health (not recorded which). This chain is built from TRBV20-1 and TRBJ2-5; 11 junctional bases match TRBD2. The sample comprised blood, either unsorted or a sorted T cell fraction (not recorded which). The DNA sequence is TGCAGTGCGCGTCCGGGACTAGCGGCGTACCAAGAGACCCAGTACTTC. It specifies CSARPGLAAYQETQYF.